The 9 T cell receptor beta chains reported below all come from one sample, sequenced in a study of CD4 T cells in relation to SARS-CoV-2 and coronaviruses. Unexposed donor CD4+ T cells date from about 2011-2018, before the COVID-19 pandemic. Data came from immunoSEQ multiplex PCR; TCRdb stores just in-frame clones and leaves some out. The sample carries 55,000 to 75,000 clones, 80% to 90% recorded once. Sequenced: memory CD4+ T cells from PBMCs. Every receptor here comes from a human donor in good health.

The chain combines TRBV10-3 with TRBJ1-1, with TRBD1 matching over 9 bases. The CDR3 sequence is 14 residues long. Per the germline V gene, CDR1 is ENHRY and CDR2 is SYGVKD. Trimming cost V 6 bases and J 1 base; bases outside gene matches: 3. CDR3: CAISGTGTNTEAFF. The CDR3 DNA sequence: TGTGCCATCAGCGGGACAGGGACGAACACTGAAGCTTTCTTT.

The CDR3 here is CASSLGGGGGLFF. CDR3 in DNA: TGTGCCAGCAGTTTAGGAGGGGGTGGGGGACTGTTTTTT. The rearrangement links TRBV27 to TRBJ1-4; D may be TRBD1 (6 bases). CDR1 MNHEY and CDR2 SMNVEV come from the germline V gene (reference sequence). Trimming took 2 bases from V and 13 from J, leaving 14 bases between them. This CDR3 has 13 residues. Full variable domain (outside the CDR3, taken from reference TRBV27 and TRBJ1-4): EAQVTQNPRYLITVTGKKLTVTCSQNMNHEYMSWYRQDPGLGLRQIYYSMNVEVTDKGDVPEGYKVSRKEKRNFPLILESPSPNQTSLYFCASSLGGGGGLFFGSGTQLSVL.

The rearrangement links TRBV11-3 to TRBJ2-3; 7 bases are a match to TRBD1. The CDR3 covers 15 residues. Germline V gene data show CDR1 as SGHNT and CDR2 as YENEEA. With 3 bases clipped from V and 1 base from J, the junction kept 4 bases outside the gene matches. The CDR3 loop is CASSLGQFGTDTQYF. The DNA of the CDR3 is TGTGCCAGCAGCTTGGGACAGTTTGGCACAGATACGCAGTATTTT.

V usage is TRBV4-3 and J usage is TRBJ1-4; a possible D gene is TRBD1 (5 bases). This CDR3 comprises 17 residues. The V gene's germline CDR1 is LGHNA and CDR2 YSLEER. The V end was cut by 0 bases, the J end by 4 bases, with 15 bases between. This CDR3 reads CASSQDPVGGSNEKLFF. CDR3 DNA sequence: TGCGCCAGCAGCCAAGATCCTGTGGGGGGAAGTAATGAAAAACTGTTTTTT.

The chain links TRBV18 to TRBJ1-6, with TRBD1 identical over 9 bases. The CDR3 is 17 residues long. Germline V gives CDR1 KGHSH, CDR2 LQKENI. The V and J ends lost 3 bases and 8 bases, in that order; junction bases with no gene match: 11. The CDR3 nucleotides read TGTGCCAGCTCACCTCTACCGACAGGGGGTCTGGATTCACCCCTCCACTTT. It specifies CASSPLPTGGLDSPLHF.

The CDR3 bases are TGTGCCAGTGGAACAGGGGGAGGGCAGTACTTC. This translates into CASGTGGGQYF. This rearrangement joins TRBV19 to TRBJ2-7, with TRBD1 matching 8 bases. In germline, CDR1 is LNHDA, CDR2 SQIVND (reference sequence). CDR3 size: 11 residues. Trimming cost V 8 bases and J 9 bases; bases outside gene matches: 6.

The CDR3 coding sequence is TGTGCCAGCAGCCGGGACGGGAACACTGAAGCTTTCTTT. Amino acid sequence: CASSRDGNTEAFF. The V gene is TRBV7-9, the J gene TRBJ1-1, with D perhaps matching TRBD1 (5 bases). Between the trimmed V and J ends, which lost 5 bases and 1 base, there was a span of 8 bases. Germline V lookup: CDR1 SEHNR, CDR2 FQNEAQ (reference sequence). This CDR3 spans 13 amino acids. The entire variable domain, with the rest obtained from reference TRBV7-9 and TRBJ1-1, is as follows: DTGVSQNPRHKITKRGQNVTFRCDPISEHNRLYWYRQTLGQGPEFLTYFQNEAQLEKSRLLSDRFSAERPKGSFSTLEIQRTEQGDSAMYLCASSRDGNTEAFFGQGTRLTVV.

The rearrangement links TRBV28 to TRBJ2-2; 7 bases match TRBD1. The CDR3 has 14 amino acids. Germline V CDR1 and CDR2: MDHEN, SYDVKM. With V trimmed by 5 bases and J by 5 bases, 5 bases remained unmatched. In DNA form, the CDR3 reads TGTGCCAGCAGTCCGGAGACAGGGACCGGGGAGCTGTTTTTT. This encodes CASSPETGTGELFF.

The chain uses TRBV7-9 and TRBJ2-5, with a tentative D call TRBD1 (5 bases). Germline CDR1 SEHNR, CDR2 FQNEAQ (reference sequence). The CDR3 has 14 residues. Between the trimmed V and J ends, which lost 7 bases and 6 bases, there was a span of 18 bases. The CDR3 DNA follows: TGTGCCAGCACTATACTGACAGTCGGGCAGACCCAGTACTTC. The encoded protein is CASTILTVGQTQYF.